These 7 T cell receptor beta chains originate from one sample sequenced in a study of beta chain features in type 1 diabetes. Study-wide points: Shorter TCRB CDR3s, moderately but significantly so, marked every one of the four CD4+ subsets in Type 1 diabetes patients.

The whole isolated RNA underwent reverse transcription, so sequencing captured expressed TCRB transcripts. Sequencing was performed with immunoSEQ multiplex PCR; in TCRdb, only in-frame clones are kept and a portion is missing. The repertoire holds approximately 150,000 clones, 10% to 15% seen once, with approximately 1.3% in the top ten. No antigen is known for these receptors. The material sequenced was central memory CD4+ T cells from blood. The receptor source for this set is a man between 18 and 29 years old with type 1 diabetes.

This clone came up a few times. The rearrangement uses TRBV5-4 and TRBJ2-1, with a possible D match to TRBD2 (6 bases). Trimming removed 3 bases at V and 0 bases at J, with 16 bases between. The germline CDR1 and CDR2 sequences are SGHNT and YYREEE (reference sequence). The CDR3 extends over 17 amino acids. CDR3 DNA sequence: TGTGCCAGCAGCTGGATTTCTAGCGCGAGCTCCTACAATGAGCAGTTCTTC. Its translation: CASSWISSASSYNEQFF.

The chain has TRBV14 and TRBJ1-4; D ambiguous. The CDR3 totals 15 residues. Looked up from germline, CDR1 is SGHDN and CDR2 is FVKESK. Trimming took 4 bases from V and 6 from J, leaving 15 bases between them. Here the CDR3 reads CASSPFPWADEKLFF. CDR3 nucleotides: TGTGCCAGCAGCCCCTTTCCCTGGGCGGATGAAAAACTGTTTTTT.

Remarks on this clone: The sample holds other DNA sequences that translate to the same CDR3. The rearrangement links TRBV29-1 to TRBJ1-1; D might be TRBD1 (5 bases). The CDR3 has 12 amino acids. In germline, CDR1 is SQVTM, CDR2 ANQGSEA. The V and J ends lost 6 bases and 0 bases respectively, with 8 bases between them. CDR3 nucleotides: TGCAGCGTGGGACGGATGAACACTGAAGCTTTCTTT. This gives the protein CSVGRMNTEAFF.

The chain uses TRBV30 and TRBJ1-6; 7 nucleotides agree with TRBD1. With V trimmed by 5 bases and J by 9 bases, 13 bases remained unmatched. There are 15 residues in the CDR3. CDR1 GTSNPN and CDR2 SVGIG come from the germline V gene (reference sequence). This CDR3 reads CAWDGLRGQASPLHF. The CDR3 DNA follows: TGTGCCTGGGATGGCCTAAGGGGGCAGGCTTCACCCCTCCACTTT. Together with reference TRBV30 and TRBJ1-6, the CDR3 gives the full variable domain: SQTIHQWPATLVQPVGSPLSLECTVEGTSNPNLYWYRQAAGRGLQLLFYSVGIGQISSEVPQNLSASRPQDRQFILSSKKLLLSDSGFYLCAWDGLRGQASPLHFGNGTRLTVT.

The chain combines TRBV13 with TRBJ2-3; TRBD2 matches 7 bases. J was trimmed by 0 bases and V by 3 bases; bases with no gene match: 0. CDR3 size: 14 residues. The germline gives CDR1 PRHDT, CDR2 FYEKMQ (reference sequence). The CDR3 region has the DNA TGTGCCAGCAGCTTGGGAGGGAGCACAGATACGCAGTATTTT. Translated: CASSLGGSTDTQYF.

This clone was detected many times. The J gene is TRBJ2-5, the V gene TRBV30; the D gene is possibly TRBD2 (6 bases). The germline V gene has CDR1 GTSNPN and CDR2 SVGIG (reference sequence). This CDR3 spans 13 amino acids. CDR3 region: CAAGLAFQETQYF. The CDR3 nucleotides are TGTGCGGCAGGCCTAGCGTTCCAAGAGACCCAGTACTTC.

V and J are TRBV27 and TRBJ2-7; possible D gene TRBD1, 6 bases. The CDR3 contains 14 residues. CDR1 is MNHEY, CDR2 SMNVEV, per germline (reference sequence). Trimming cost V 3 bases and J 6 bases, with 15 bases left between them. CDR3 sequence: CASSLGHPRAEQYF. DNA for the CDR3: TGTGCCAGCAGTTTGGGACACCCTCGGGCCGAGCAGTACTTC.